The sequence of this T cell receptor beta chain was determined in a study of T cells after yellow fever vaccination. Researchers made TCR cDNA using 5'RACE template switching, and this step added a universal primer site and UMIs. TCRdb re-called the 5' RACE reads through MiXCR, storing one row per CDR3 protein. The sample records a few hundred thousand distinct CDR3 sequences, roughly 3.5% being singletons. V lost 1 base, J lost 3 bases, and 6 bases lay in between. Per germline, CDR1 SGHRS and CDR2 YFSETQ. There are 13 residues in the CDR3. Sequencing was performed on PBMCs, taken on the day of the yellow fever booster vaccination. The chain couples TRBV5-1 to TRBJ2-3; D is undetermined. The clonotype originates from a man between 18 and 35 years old who received the YFV17D yellow fever vaccine. CDR3 nucleotide sequence: TGCGCCAGCAGCTTGACTCTAACAGATACGCAGTATTTT. The encoded protein is CASSLTLTDTQYF.